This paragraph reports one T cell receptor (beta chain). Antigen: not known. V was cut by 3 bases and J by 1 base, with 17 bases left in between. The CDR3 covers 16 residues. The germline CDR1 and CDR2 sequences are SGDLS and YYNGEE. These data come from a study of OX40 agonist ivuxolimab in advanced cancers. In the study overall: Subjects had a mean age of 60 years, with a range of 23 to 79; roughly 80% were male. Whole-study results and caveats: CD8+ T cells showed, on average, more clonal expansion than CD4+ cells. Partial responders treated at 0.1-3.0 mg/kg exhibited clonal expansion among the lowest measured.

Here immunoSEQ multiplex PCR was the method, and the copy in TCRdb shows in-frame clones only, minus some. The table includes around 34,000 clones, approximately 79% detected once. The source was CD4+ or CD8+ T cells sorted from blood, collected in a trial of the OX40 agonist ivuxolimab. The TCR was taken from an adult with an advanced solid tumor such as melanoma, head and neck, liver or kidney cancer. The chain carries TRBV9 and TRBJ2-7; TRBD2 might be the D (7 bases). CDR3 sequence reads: CASSEGIGGGSYEQYF. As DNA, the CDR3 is TGTGCCAGCAGCGAAGGGATAGGGGGGGGTTCCTACGAGCAGTACTTC.